A selection of T cell receptor beta chains follows, all from one sample in a study of long-term antiretroviral therapy in people with HIV. Assay used: immunoSEQ multiplex PCR; TCRdb lists only in-frame clones, some missing. Here the sample spans about 20,000 clones, approximately 90% being singletons. Sequenced material: unsorted PBMCs, taken 2.1 years after starting antiretroviral therapy. The receptors come from a man aged 18 to 30 with HIV. CDR3s include the opening cysteine and the closing phenylalanine or tryptophan. A D gene is named only where the DNA matches it firmly. Rows may omit the clone size; those that give it use once, few, many or a size class.

19	NA	TRBV27	NA	TRBJ2-2	TGTGCCAGCAGTTTAGGGCCGCCGCCTGGGTGGGTTAACACCGGGGAGCTGTTTTTT	CASSLGPPPGWVNTGELFF
16	few	TRBV4-2	NA	TRBJ2-7	TGTGCCAGCAGCCAAGTTCTAGCGTCCGCCAGCTACGAGCAGTACTTC	CASSQVLASASYEQYF
13	NA	TRBV5-5	TRBD1	TRBJ1-2	TGTGCCAGCAGCGGTACAGGGGGCAGTGGCTACACCTTC	CASSGTGGSGYTF
13	NA	TRBV4-2	NA	TRBJ2-1	TGTGCCAGCAGCGACAGGAGCTACAATGAGCAGTTCTTC	CASSDRSYNEQFF
10	NA	TRBV25-1	NA	TRBJ1-3	TGTGCCAGTGGGGGAAACACCATATATTTT	CASGGNTIYF
13	NA	TRBV5-4	NA	TRBJ2-5	TGTGCCAGCAGCAGACTCCCCTCGGAGACCCAGTACTTC	CASSRLPSETQYF
12	NA	TRBV5-1	TRBD1	TRBJ1-2	TGCGCCAGCAGCCCACAGGGGATGGGCTACACCTTC	CASSPQGMGYTF
14	once	TRBV10-3	TRBD2	TRBJ2-3	TGTGCCATCCGTAGCGGGGGCGGGGCAGATACGCAGTATTTT	CAIRSGGGADTQYF
13	NA	TRBV6-5	NA	TRBJ1-5	TGTGCCAGCAGTTATGGGGTTAATCAGCCCCAGCATTTT	CASSYGVNQPQHF
17	NA	TRBV4-3	NA	TRBJ2-3	TGCGCCAGCAGCCAAGATTCCCCTAGCGCCTCCACAGATACGCAGTATTTT	CASSQDSPSASTDTQYF
11	NA	TRBV2	NA	TRBJ2-5	TGTGCCAGCAGTGAACTGGAGACCCAGTACTTC	CASSELETQYF
13	NA	TRBV4-2	NA	TRBJ2-1	TGTGCCAGCAGCCAAGCTTGGGTCAATGAGCAGTTCTTC	CASSQAWVNEQFF
13	NA	TRBV5-1	NA	TRBJ2-7	TGCGCCAGCAGGCGGGACAGCTCCTACGAGCAGTACTTC	CASRRDSSYEQYF
16	NA	TRBV9	NA	TRBJ1-2	TGTGCCAGCAGCGAGGAGGGGTCCTTCTCCCTCTATGGCTACACCTTC	CASSEEGSFSLYGYTF
14	NA	TRBV6-5	TRBD1	TRBJ2-7	TGTGCCAGCAGAGGAAGGGACAGGGGATACGAGCAGTACTTC	CASRGRDRGYEQYF
12	NA	TRBV2	NA	TRBJ2-5	TGTGCCAGCAGGGGCCAAGAGGAGACCCAGTACTTC	CASRGQEETQYF
12	NA	TRBV30	NA	TRBJ1-2	TGTGCCTGGATGGTTCAGTACTATGGCTACACCTTC	CAWMVQYYGYTF
15	NA	TRBV9	NA	TRBJ2-7	TGTGCCAGCAGCGTAGAACAAAACGAAGCCTACGAGCAGTACTTC	CASSVEQNEAYEQYF
13	NA	TRBV7-3	NA	TRBJ2-1	TGTGCCAGCTCCTTGATAACAGGGAATGAGCAGTTCTTC	CASSLITGNEQFF
13	NA	TRBV4-2	TRBD2	TRBJ2-7	TGTGCCAGCAGCCAAAGCGGGAGTTGGGAGCAGTACTTC	CASSQSGSWEQYF
15	NA	TRBV5-6	TRBD1	TRBJ2-5	TGTGCCAGCAGCTTTTACCGACAGGGCCAAGAGACCCAGTACTTC	CASSFYRQGQETQYF
16	NA	TRBV19	TRBD1	TRBJ1-3	TGTGCCAGTAGTTCCGGACAGGGCGTCTCTGGAAACACCATATATTTT	CASSSGQGVSGNTIYF
14	once	TRBV5-6	NA	TRBJ2-2	TGTGCCAGCAGCGAGGGACCCACCACCGGGGAGCTGTTTTTT	CASSEGPTTGELFF
14	NA	TRBV9	NA	TRBJ2-3	TGTGCCAGCAGCGTAGGAGGGTCCCCAGATACGCAGTATTTT	CASSVGGSPDTQYF
15	NA	TRBV19	TRBD1	TRBJ2-7	TGTGCCAGTAGCCCGGGACAGTTGAACTCCTACGAGCAGTACTTC	CASSPGQLNSYEQYF
13	NA	TRBV5-4	NA	TRBJ1-1	TGTGCCAGCAGATGGGGACCAGACACTGAAGCTTTCTTT	CASRWGPDTEAFF
17	NA	TRBV7-2	NA	TRBJ2-3	TGTGCCAGCAGCTCCAGGGGGCGGGGGGGCTACACAGATACGCAGTATTTT	CASSSRGRGGYTDTQYF
11	NA	TRBV25-1	NA	TRBJ1-2	TGTGCCAGCAGTGTTAACTATGGCTACACCTTC	CASSVNYGYTF
16	NA	TRBV25-1	TRBD1	TRBJ2-2	TGTGCCAGCAGTGAATTCGACAGGGGAGACACCGGGGAGCTGTTTTTT	CASSEFDRGDTGELFF
15	few	TRBV11-2	NA	TRBJ2-3	TGTGCCAGCAGCTTAGCCTCCGGGAGCACAGATACGCAGTATTTT	CASSLASGSTDTQYF
13	NA	TRBV30	NA	TRBJ1-1	TGTGCCTGGGCGGGAGGGGCGAACACTGAAGCTTTCTTT	CAWAGGANTEAFF
18	NA	TRBV27	TRBD2	TRBJ2-1	TGTGCCAGCAGTTTGGGACTAGCGGGGGGCCCTTTCTACAATGAGCAGTTCTTC	CASSLGLAGGPFYNEQFF
19	once	TRBV7-9	NA	TRBJ2-6	TGTGCCAGCAGCTTAGTCCACAGGGCTGAGTACGGTGGGGCCAACGTCCTGACTTTC	CASSLVHRAEYGGANVLTF
13	NA	TRBV27	NA	TRBJ1-6	TGTGCCAGCAGTTTAGAGGCGGGGCAGATCCTCCACTTT	CASSLEAGQILHF
15	NA	TRBV10-3	TRBD2	TRBJ2-1	TGTGCCAGCCGTCTCAGACTAGCGGGACCCAATGAGCAGTTCTTC	CASRLRLAGPNEQFF
11	NA	TRBV7-2	NA	TRBJ1-2	TGTGCCAGCAGCTTCTACCATGGCTACACCTTC	CASSFYHGYTF
14	NA	TRBV5-5	TRBD1	TRBJ2-7	TGTGCCAGCAGCACGGAGGACAGGGACTACGAGCAGTACTTC	CASSTEDRDYEQYF